This is a list of T cell receptor beta chains from one sample in a study of OX40 agonist ivuxolimab in advanced cancers. Produced via immunoSEQ multiplex PCR; TCRdb's table is partial and in-frame only. The data hold some 100,000 clones, with 65% to 90% observed a single time. Here the sequenced sample was CD4+ or CD8+ T cells sorted from blood, taken in a trial of the OX40 agonist ivuxolimab. All receptors come from an adult with an advanced solid tumor such as melanoma, head and neck, liver or kidney cancer. CDR3s include the opening cysteine and the closing phenylalanine or tryptophan. D genes are given only for firm matches. Clone sizes are given selectively: once, few, many, or a class where the clone is expanded.

V gene	J gene	D gene	clone size	CDR3 protein	CDR3 DNA
TRBV7-2	TRBJ1-2	NA	NA	CASSPIDRVWYGYTF	TGTGCCAGCAGCCCCATAGACAGAGTATGGTATGGCTACACCTTC
TRBV28	TRBJ1-1	TRBD1	once	CASSNPGTANTEAFF	TGTGCCAGCAGTAACCCCGGGACAGCGAACACTGAAGCTTTCTTT
TRBV18	TRBJ1-3	NA	NA	CASSPGTLRSGNTIYF	TGTGCCAGCTCACCCGGGACTCTACGCTCTGGAAACACCATATATTTT
TRBV7-9	TRBJ2-1	TRBD2	NA	CASSSGLAGNNEQFF	TGTGCCAGCAGCTCGGGACTAGCGGGAAACAATGAGCAGTTCTTC
TRBV18	TRBJ1-2	NA	NA	CASSPPVGGLNYGYTF	TGTGCCAGCTCACCACCAGTCGGGGGGCTTAACTATGGCTACACCTTC
TRBV23-1	TRBJ2-7	TRBD1	few	CASSQSLDRTNSYEQYF	TGCGCCAGCAGTCAATCCTTGGACAGGACGAACTCCTACGAGCAGTACTTC
TRBV7-9	TRBJ2-5	NA	NA	CASSTSTETQYF	TGTGCCAGCAGTACATCCACGGAGACCCAGTACTTC
TRBV19	TRBJ2-7	NA	NA	CASSISGFVYEQYF	TGTGCCAGTAGTATTTCAGGGTTTGTATACGAGCAGTACTTC
TRBV4-1	TRBJ2-4	TRBD1	NA	CASSQEGTGGLNIQYF	TGCGCCAGCAGCCAAGAAGGGACAGGGGGCTTAAACATTCAGTACTTC
TRBV5-1	TRBJ2-5	TRBD2	NA	CASSLDGRTGETQYF	TGCGCCAGCAGCTTGGACGGGAGGACTGGCGAGACCCAGTACTTC
TRBV18	TRBJ2-5	TRBD1	NA	CASSQRTGALQETQYF	TGTGCCAGCTCACAGCGGACAGGGGCGCTACAAGAGACCCAGTACTTC
TRBV6-6	TRBJ2-4	NA	NA	CATSNIQLAKNIQYF	TGTGCCACCTCGAACATTCAGTTAGCCAAAAACATTCAGTACTTC
TRBV18	TRBJ2-2	TRBD2	NA	CASSPPSSGNTGELFF	TGTGCCAGCTCACCACCGTCTAGCGGCAACACCGGGGAGCTGTTTTTT
TRBV6-5	TRBJ1-2	TRBD1	NA	CASSYSGQGLGGYTF	TGTGCCAGCAGTTACTCGGGACAGGGACTGGGTGGCTACACCTTC
TRBV4-1	TRBJ2-7	TRBD1	few	CASSQAGTGAYEQYF	TGCGCCAGCAGCCAAGCCGGGACAGGGGCCTACGAGCAGTACTTC
TRBV25-1	TRBJ1-5	NA	NA	CASSESGRGDQPQHF	TGTGCCAGCAGTGAATCGGGAAGGGGCGATCAGCCCCAGCATTTT
TRBV6-5	TRBJ2-2	TRBD2	once	CASTGTSGNTGELFF	TGTGCCAGCACCGGGACTAGCGGGAACACCGGGGAGCTGTTTTTT
TRBV29-1	TRBJ1-4	NA	NA	CSELSGPRNEKLFF	TGCAGCGAACTAAGTGGACCCAGGAATGAAAAACTGTTTTTT
TRBV10-3	TRBJ2-1	TRBD2	NA	CAISAVAGGINEQFF	TGTGCCATCAGTGCAGTAGCGGGAGGGATCAATGAGCAGTTCTTC
TRBV2	TRBJ2-5	NA	NA	CASSVYREETQYF	TGTGCCAGCAGTGTATACAGAGAAGAGACCCAGTACTTC
TRBV11-2	TRBJ2-2	NA	few	CASSLDRHSGELFF	TGTGCCAGCAGCTTAGATAGACACTCCGGGGAGCTGTTTTTT
TRBV5-1	TRBJ2-1	NA	once	CASSFEGLVEQFF	TGCGCCAGCAGCTTCGAAGGTCTTGTTGAGCAGTTCTTC
TRBV5-5	TRBJ1-1	NA	NA	CASSLVGGNTEAFF	TGTGCCAGCAGCTTAGTGGGGGGGAACACTGAAGCTTTCTTT
TRBV7-9	TRBJ1-1	TRBD1	NA	CASSFTGVSTEAFF	TGTGCCAGCAGCTTTACAGGGGTTAGCACTGAAGCTTTCTTT
TRBV4-1	TRBJ1-2	TRBD1	NA	CASSQATTGVGYGYTF	TGCGCCAGCAGCCAAGCGACTACAGGGGTGGGCTATGGCTACACCTTC
TRBV19	TRBJ1-1	NA	NA	CASSRPRDTEAFF	TGTGCCAGTAGCCGTCCCAGGGATACTGAAGCTTTCTTT
TRBV7-8	TRBJ1-1	TRBD1	NA	CASSGGQGANTEAFF	TGTGCCAGCAGCGGGGGTCAGGGGGCGAACACTGAAGCTTTCTTT
TRBV4-1	TRBJ2-5	NA	NA	CASSTQGVGVQETQYF	TGCGCCAGCAGCACACAGGGCGTAGGAGTCCAAGAGACCCAGTACTTC
TRBV5-4	TRBJ2-7	TRBD1	NA	CASSPSGTGQYEQYF	TGTGCCAGCAGCCCATCCGGGACAGGGCAGTACGAGCAGTACTTC
TRBV29-1	TRBJ2-2	NA	NA	CSGNDGSSGELFF	TGCAGCGGAAATGACGGATCTAGCGGGGAGCTGTTTTTT
TRBV19	TRBJ2-2	TRBD2	NA	CASSITRDYHTGELFF	TGTGCCAGTAGTATCACTCGGGACTACCACACCGGGGAGCTGTTTTTT
TRBV18	TRBJ1-2	NA	NA	CASSTTLQGPTNYGYTF	TGTGCCAGCTCAACCACACTACAGGGCCCCACTAACTATGGCTACACCTTC
TRBV28	TRBJ2-3	TRBD1	few	CASSFGTGYSTDTQYF	TGTGCCAGCAGTTTTGGGACAGGGTATAGCACAGATACGCAGTATTTT
TRBV28	TRBJ1-5	NA	NA	CASSFIAFGGKVKPQHF	TGTGCCAGCAGTTTTATCGCCTTCGGGGGGAAGGTGAAGCCCCAGCATTTT
TRBV5-1	TRBJ2-3	TRBD1	NA	CASSLDREDTQYF	TGCGCCAGCAGCCTGGACAGGGAAGATACGCAGTATTTT
TRBV28	TRBJ1-2	NA	NA	CASSLRQGTNYGYTF	TGTGCCAGCAGTTTAAGGCAGGGGACTAACTATGGCTACACCTTC
TRBV5-6	TRBJ2-1	TRBD2	NA	CASTRAPAGGPGNEQFF	TGTGCCAGCACTCGGGCCCCAGCGGGAGGGCCTGGAAATGAGCAGTTCTTC
TRBV2	TRBJ2-1	NA	NA	CASGERASYNEQFF	TGTGCCAGCGGGGAGAGAGCCTCGTACAATGAGCAGTTCTTC
TRBV27	TRBJ2-3	NA	NA	CASNPFTDTQYF	TGTGCCAGCAATCCTTTCACAGATACGCAGTATTTT
TRBV30	TRBJ2-3	TRBD2	once	CAWSGGTTSTDTQYF	TGTGCCTGGAGTGGGGGGACTACTAGCACAGATACGCAGTATTTT
TRBV5-1	TRBJ2-1	TRBD1	NA	CASSFGQEMDEQFF	TGCGCCAGCAGCTTTGGACAGGAGATGGATGAGCAGTTCTTC